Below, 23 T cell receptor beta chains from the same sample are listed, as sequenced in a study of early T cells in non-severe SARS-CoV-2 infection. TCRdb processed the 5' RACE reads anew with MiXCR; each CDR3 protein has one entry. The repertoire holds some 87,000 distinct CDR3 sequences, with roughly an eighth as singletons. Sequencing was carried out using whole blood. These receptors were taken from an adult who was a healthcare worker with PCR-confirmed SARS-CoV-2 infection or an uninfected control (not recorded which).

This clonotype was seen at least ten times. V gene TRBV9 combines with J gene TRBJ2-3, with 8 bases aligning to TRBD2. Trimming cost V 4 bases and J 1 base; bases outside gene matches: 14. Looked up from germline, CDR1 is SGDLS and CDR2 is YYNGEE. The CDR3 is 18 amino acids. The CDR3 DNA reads TGTGCCAGCAGCCTAGGGGGTAGCGGGGTCCCCCGCACAGATACGCAGTATTTT. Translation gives CASSLGGSGVPRTDTQYF.

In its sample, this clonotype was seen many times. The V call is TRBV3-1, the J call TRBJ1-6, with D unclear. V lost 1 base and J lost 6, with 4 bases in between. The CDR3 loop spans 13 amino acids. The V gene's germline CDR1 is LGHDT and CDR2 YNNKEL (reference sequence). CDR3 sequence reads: CASSQAGNSPLHF. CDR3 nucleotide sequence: TGTGCCAGCAGCCAAGCCGGTAATTCACCCCTCCACTTT. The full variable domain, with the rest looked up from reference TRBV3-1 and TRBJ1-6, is DTAVSQTPKYLVTQMGNDKSIKCEQNLGHDTMYWYKQDSKKFLKIMFSYNNKELIINETVPNRFSPKSPDKAHLNLHINSLELGDSAVYFCASSQAGNSPLHFGNGTRLTVT.

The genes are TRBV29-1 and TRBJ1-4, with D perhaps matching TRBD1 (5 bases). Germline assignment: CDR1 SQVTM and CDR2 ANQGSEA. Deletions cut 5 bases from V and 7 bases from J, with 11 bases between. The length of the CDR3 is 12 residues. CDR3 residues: CSVREGTEKLFF. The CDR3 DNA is TGCAGCGTTCGAGAGGGGACTGAAAAACTGTTTTTT.

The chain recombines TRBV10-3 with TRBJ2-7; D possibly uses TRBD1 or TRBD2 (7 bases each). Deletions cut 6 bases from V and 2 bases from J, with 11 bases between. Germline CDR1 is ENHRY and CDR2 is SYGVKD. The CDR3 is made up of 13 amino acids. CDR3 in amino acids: CAIRAGGAYEQYF. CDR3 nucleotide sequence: TGTGCCATCAGGGCAGGGGGGGCCTACGAGCAGTACTTC.

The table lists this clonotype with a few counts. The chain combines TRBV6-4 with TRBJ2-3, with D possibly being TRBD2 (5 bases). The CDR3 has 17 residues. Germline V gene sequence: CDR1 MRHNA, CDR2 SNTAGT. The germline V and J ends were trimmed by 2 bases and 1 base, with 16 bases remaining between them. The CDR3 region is CASSDTPGSRGTDTQYF. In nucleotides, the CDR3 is TGTGCCAGCAGTGACACTCCGGGGTCCCGTGGCACAGATACGCAGTATTTT.

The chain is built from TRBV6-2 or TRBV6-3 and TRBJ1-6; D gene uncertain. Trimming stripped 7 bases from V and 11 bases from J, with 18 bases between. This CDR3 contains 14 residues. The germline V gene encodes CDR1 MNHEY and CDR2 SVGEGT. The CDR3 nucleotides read TGTGCCAGCACCTTAAGTCGAGTGTCGACACCCCTCCACTTT. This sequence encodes CASTLSRVSTPLHF.

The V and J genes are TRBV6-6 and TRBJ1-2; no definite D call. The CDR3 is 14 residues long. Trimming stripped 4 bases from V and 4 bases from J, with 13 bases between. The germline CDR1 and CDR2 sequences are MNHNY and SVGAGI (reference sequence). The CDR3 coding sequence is TGTGCCAGCAGTTTGTATGGGAGTGGCTATGGCTACACCTTC. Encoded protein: CASSLYGSGYGYTF.

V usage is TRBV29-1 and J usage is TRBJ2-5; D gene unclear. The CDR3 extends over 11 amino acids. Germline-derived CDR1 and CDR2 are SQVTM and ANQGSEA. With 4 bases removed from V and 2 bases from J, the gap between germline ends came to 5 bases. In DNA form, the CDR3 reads TGCAGCGTTGGGTGGCAAGAGACCCAGTACTTC. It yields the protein CSVGWQETQYF.

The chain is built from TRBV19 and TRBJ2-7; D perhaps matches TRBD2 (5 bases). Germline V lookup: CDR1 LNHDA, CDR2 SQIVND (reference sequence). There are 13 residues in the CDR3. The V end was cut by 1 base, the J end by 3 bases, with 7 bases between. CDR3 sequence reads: CASSIAEDYEQYF. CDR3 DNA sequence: TGTGCCAGTAGTATAGCGGAGGACTACGAGCAGTACTTC. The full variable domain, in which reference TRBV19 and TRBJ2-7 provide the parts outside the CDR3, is DGGITQSPKYLFRKEGQNVTLSCEQNLNHDAMYWYRQDPGQGLRLIYYSQIVNDFQKGDIAEGYSVSREKKESFPLTVTSAQKNPTAFYLCASSIAEDYEQYFGPGTRLTVT.

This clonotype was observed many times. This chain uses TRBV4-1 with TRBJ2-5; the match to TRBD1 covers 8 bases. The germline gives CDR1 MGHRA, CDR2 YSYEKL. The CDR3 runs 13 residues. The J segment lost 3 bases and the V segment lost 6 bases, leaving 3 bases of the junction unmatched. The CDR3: CASSDRGKETQYF. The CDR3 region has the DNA TGCGCCAGCAGTGACAGGGGCAAAGAGACCCAGTACTTC.

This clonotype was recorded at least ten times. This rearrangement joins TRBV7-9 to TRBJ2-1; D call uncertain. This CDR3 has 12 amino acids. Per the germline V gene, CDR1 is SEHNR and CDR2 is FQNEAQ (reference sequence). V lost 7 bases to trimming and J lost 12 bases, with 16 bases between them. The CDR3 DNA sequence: TGTGCCAGCACCTCAGATAGTGGTAGGCAGTTCTTC. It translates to CASTSDSGRQFF.

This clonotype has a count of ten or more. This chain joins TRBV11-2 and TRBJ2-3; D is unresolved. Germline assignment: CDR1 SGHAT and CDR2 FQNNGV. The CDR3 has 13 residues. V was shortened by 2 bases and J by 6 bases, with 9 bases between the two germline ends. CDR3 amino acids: CASSLFGWDTQYF. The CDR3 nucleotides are TGTGCCAGCAGCTTATTTGGCTGGGATACGCAGTATTTT.

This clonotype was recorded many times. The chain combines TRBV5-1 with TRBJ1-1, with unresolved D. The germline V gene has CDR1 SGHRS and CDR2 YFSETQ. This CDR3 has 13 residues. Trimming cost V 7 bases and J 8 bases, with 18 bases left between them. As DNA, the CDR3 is TGCGCCAGCCTCTTGGCTCCACACCGGGAAGCTTTCTTT. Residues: CASLLAPHREAFF.

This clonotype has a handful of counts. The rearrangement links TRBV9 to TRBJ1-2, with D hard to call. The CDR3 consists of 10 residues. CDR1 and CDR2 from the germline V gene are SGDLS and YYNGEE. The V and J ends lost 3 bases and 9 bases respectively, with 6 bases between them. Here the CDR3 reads CASSGSSYTF. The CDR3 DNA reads TGTGCCAGCAGCGGTAGCAGCTACACCTTC.

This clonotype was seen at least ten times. DNA of the CDR3: TGTGCCAGCAGCTCTACAGGGGATACGCAGTATTTT. This sequence encodes CASSSTGDTQYF. The chain uses TRBV5-8 and TRBJ2-3, with D possibly matching TRBD1 (6 bases). This CDR3 spans 12 amino acids. Deletions cut 3 bases from V and 6 bases from J, with 8 bases between. Germline lookup yields CDR1 SGHTS and CDR2 YDEGEE.

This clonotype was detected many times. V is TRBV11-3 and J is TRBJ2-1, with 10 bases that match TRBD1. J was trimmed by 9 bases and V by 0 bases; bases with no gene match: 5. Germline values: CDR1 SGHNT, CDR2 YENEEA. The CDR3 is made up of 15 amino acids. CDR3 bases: TGTGCCAGCAGCTTAGACGGACAGGGGGACGGTGAGCAGTTCTTC. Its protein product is CASSLDGQGDGEQFF.

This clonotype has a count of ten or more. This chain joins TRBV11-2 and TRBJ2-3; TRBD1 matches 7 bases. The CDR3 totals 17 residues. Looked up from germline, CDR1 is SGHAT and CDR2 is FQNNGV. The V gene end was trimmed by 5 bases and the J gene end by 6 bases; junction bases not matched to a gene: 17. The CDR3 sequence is CASSQLTGADRLDTQYF. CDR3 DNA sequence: TGTGCCAGCAGCCAACTTACAGGGGCCGATCGGCTGGATACGCAGTATTTT.

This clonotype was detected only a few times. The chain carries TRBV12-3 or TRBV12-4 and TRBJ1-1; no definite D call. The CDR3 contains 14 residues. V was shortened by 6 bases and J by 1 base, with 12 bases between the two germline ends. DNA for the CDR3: TGTGCCAGCAGCGACGGCCTCGCGAACACTGAAGCTTTCTTT. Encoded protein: CASSDGLANTEAFF.

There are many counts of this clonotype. DNA for the CDR3: TGCAGCGTTGAAGGTACGGGCTGGCAGGGCCCTGAAGCTTTCTTT. Protein product: CSVEGTGWQGPEAFF. The chain combines TRBV29-1 with TRBJ1-1; TRBD1 is a possible D gene (5 bases). Between the trimmed V and J ends, which lost 1 base and 6 bases, there was a span of 18 bases. From germline, CDR1 is SQVTM and CDR2 ANQGSEA. This CDR3 has 15 amino acids.

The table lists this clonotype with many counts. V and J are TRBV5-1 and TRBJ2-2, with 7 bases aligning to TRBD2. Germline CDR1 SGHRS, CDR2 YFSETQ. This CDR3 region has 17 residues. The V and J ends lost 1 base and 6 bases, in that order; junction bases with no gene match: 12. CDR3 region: CASSLSRTSSPPGELFF. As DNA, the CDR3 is TGCGCCAGCAGCTTGTCTCGGACTAGTTCGCCCCCCGGGGAGCTGTTTTTT. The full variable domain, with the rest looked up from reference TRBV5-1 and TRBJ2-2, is KAGVTQTPRYLIKTRGQQVTLSCSPISGHRSVSWYQQTPGQGLQFLFEYFSETQRNKGNFPGRFSGRQFSNSRSEMNVSTLELGDSALYLCASSLSRTSSPPGELFFGEGSRLTVL.

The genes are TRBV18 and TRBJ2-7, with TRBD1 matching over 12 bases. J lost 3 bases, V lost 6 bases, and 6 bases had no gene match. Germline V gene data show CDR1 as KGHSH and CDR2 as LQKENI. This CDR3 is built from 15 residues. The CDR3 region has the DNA TGTGCCAGCTCGCTTGGGACAGGGGGCTTCTACGAGCAGTACTTC. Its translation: CASSLGTGGFYEQYF.

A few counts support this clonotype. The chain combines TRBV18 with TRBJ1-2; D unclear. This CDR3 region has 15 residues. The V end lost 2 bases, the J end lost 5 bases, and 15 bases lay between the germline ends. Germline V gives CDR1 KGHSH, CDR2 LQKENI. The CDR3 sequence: CASSPIQAPGYGYTF. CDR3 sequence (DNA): TGTGCCAGCTCACCAATCCAGGCCCCTGGGTATGGCTACACCTTC.

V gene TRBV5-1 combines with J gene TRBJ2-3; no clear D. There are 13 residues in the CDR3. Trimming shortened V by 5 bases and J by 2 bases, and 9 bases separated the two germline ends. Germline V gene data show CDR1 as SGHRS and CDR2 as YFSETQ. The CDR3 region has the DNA TGCGCCAGCAGGATGACCTTCACAGATACGCAGTATTTT. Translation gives CASRMTFTDTQYF.